Reported below is one T cell receptor (beta chain). What antigen it recognizes has not been identified. Within one base of it there is no much larger clone, and no base qualities were kept. Library preparation used the immunoSEQ multiplex PCR assay. The multiplex PCR relied on a mix of 60 forward primers for TCR Vbeta segments and 13 reverse primers for TCR Jbeta segments. A multiplex PCR assay on genomic DNA amplified the CDR3 region of rearranged TCR beta genes. The amplified TCR beta libraries were sequenced on the Illumina HiSeq System as 87-base-pair reads. For the original study's pipeline: In a later analysis, 77 million or so unique TCR beta chains were counted across the 650 to 750 repertoires, and roughly 11 million of these chains were shared by at least two donors. To remove PCR and sequencing errors, raw reads were error-corrected and collapsed into unique sequences using a nearest-neighbor algorithm that merged closely related sequences. To assign V, D and J gene segments, CDR3 sequences were aligned to IMGT reference sequences. For a sequence to be retained, a match of at least six nucleotides to both a V gene segment and a J gene segment was required. Rearrangements were called productive when the CDR3 lacked stop codons and stayed in frame with V and J; all others were non-productive. CDR3 was defined by IMGT convention, running from the second conserved V-encoded cysteine to the conserved J-encoded phenylalanine. The earlier analysis of roughly 590 of the donors excluded any sequence lacking an unambiguous match to a single V gene segment. An earlier analysis of fewer than 750 of the donors called V segments functional above 56.7% productive rearrangements and segregating when the between-donor standard deviation exceeded 5%. A statistical classification framework was built for diagnosing cytomegalovirus status from the catalog of TCR beta chain sequences. A later analysis assigned V and J genes by comparing TCR nucleotide sequences with IMGT/GENE-DB human TR gene sequences. The TCRdist pipeline was used in a later analysis to assign CDR3 sequences and most-parsimonious VDJ recombination scenarios. In a later analysis, each TCR beta chain was defined by its CDR3 amino acid sequence together with its V-gene family, and reads lacking a unique V-gene family were excluded. As a way to deal with suspected cross-contamination and a sequencing artifact, a later analysis dropped more than 500 nucleotide sequences that were highly shared and had low generation probability. For each public chain, a later analysis derived a clonal expansion index from normalized ranks of inferred template counts within each repertoire. In a later analysis, generation probabilities were computed with a VDJ recombination model fitted to out-of-frame rearrangements, and the resulting probabilities were checked against IGoR. Hypergeometric tests were used in a later analysis to score TCR-TCR, TCR-HLA and TCR-CMV co-occurrence, with a repertoire-size bias correction applied to the TCR pairs. A later analysis estimated false discovery rates by permuting HLA or CMV assignments 20 times. A later analysis grouped co-occurring TCRs with DBSCAN, adding TCRdist sequence similarity when clustering within HLA-allele-positive subsets. Repertoires with fewer than 30,000 or more than 120,000 public chains were left out of co-occurrence clustering, as were about 5 repertoires with anomalous nucleotide sharing. Held by TCRdb, this immuneACCESS table contains in-frame sequences only and omits some clones. Under half of the omission traces to an unresolved V gene where checked; the cause of the rest is unknown. V and J calls plus clone size are reproduced from that table; the DNA served to infer D and trimming. The sample table shows roughly 100,000 clones, and 65% to 80% are seen once. The biggest ten clones account for 2.5% to 3% of the sample.

These data come from a study of cytomegalovirus exposure and HLA in healthy donors (dated 2017 in TCRdb). For the wider study: An earlier analysis of several hundred of the donors reported about 250 Gb of sequence data and around 120 million unique TCR beta sequences from approximately 180 million T cells. About 280 gigabases of sequencing data and approximately 91 million unique TCR sequences made up an early release that covered about 640 HLA-typed donors. Using immunosequencing, the study profiled T cell repertoires from some 670 subjects and related those repertoires to cytomegalovirus serostatus. Typing coverage varied by locus: roughly 620-630 donors for A, B, C, DRB1 and DQB1; approximately 520 for DQA1; approximately 610 for DPA1; approximately 450 for DPB1. All discovery cohort repertoires had been generated using a single sequencing platform. Rather than using new phenotypic data, the later analysis identified candidate immune exposures from TCR beta sequences and from how often those sequences occurred across donors. HLA typing included class I and class II loci at four-digit resolution. The study combined high-throughput TCR immunosequencing, statistical association of individual TCRs with disease status, and machine learning to predict cytomegalovirus infection status. An earlier analysis of several hundred of the donors applied high-throughput TCR beta sequencing to assess whether each TCR beta V gene segment acted as functional or pseudogenic. The study aimed to test whether signatures of past pathogen exposure could be identified by cataloging public T cell receptors. A later analysis re-examined previously published TCR beta repertoires from 600 to 700 donors and added high-resolution HLA genotyping to investigate patterns of TCR occurrence. Besides the first cohort of 550 to 750 subjects, a separate validation cohort made up of 120 different subjects was used. Among a few hundred genotyped donors of the cohort, an average of 235,054 unique TCR beta nucleotide sequences were sequenced per donor, around 20% of them non-productive. A later genetic analysis used genome-wide SNP genotypes for about 60% of the roughly 700 donors, treating that subset as a discovery cohort. Alongside the repertoire data, information on donor age, sex, ethnicity and CMV serostatus was compiled. Roughly five DR-DQ haplotypes were handled as single units for association and clustering, since linkage in the cohort was strong. Of the roughly 430 genotyped donors, approximately 83% fell in the genetic ancestry cluster associated with self-reported Caucasian donors. Points the paper makes about the study in general: In a later analysis, most CMV-associated TCR beta chains were found to appear HLA-restricted, with HLA associations seemingly driven largely by CMV exposure. When HLA alleles, especially DR and DQ, strongly co-occurred, attributing TCR associations to individual alleles was difficult. Specific HLA alleles were associated with more than 15,000 TCR beta sequences at a false discovery rate of 0.05 in a later analysis. Three of the identified cytomegalovirus-associated TCR beta chains were confirmed in vitro to be specific for cytomegalovirus antigens. Most TCR sequences were seen in very few donors, while some public TCRs were found in many individuals. Roughly uniform sequencing depth across donors was assumed in presence/absence analyses, although this assumption may not hold. In a later analysis, TCR association rates were found to vary across HLA loci, with the most associated TCRs seen for DRB1 alleles and the fewest for HLA-C alleles. A further reported finding was that TCR beta sequences accurately predicted the HLA-A and HLA-B alleles for most subjects in the first cohort. The 87-base-pair reads could not distinguish some IMGT-functional V segments, including TRBV6-2 and TRBV6-3, so those segments were excluded. In an earlier analysis of about 550 of the donors, most TCR beta V segments were observed in productive rearrangements about 87% or about 30% of the time, broadly matching IMGT annotations. Several of the top co-occurrence clusters appeared to be linked to parvovirus B19, influenza, CMV and Epstein-Barr virus, according to a later analysis. In both the original and validation cohorts, the classifier was reported to diagnose cytomegalovirus status with high specificity and sensitivity. A total of about 150 TCR beta chains were listed by the study as associated with cytomegalovirus. Immune exposure information for the cohort was limited to CMV serostatus. In this cohort, only TCR beta chains were sequenced, and detectable features were limited by the absence of alpha or paired-chain data. In a later genetic analysis, a missense DCLRE1C variant was associated with V-gene and J-gene trimming of TCR beta chains, and the association was replicated in an independent cohort. A group of highly shared sequence variants was considered likely to be a technical artifact of the sequencing pipeline. According to a later genetic analysis, donors in an Asian-associated ancestry cluster had fewer N-insertions in productive TCRs than the approximately 690-donor mean. In a later analysis, HLA-associated TCR beta chains were found to be more clonally expanded and to have lower generation probabilities than equally common non-associated chains. Because counts were too low, approximately 15 rarely observed V segments, including chromosome 9 orphons, were excluded from the earlier analysis of several hundred of the donors. According to the authors, the approach could potentially be generalized to other disease states and immunological phenotypes. Because HLA typing was missing for some donors at each locus, association tests included only the typed subset. Linkage disequilibrium might explain the correlated functional status among segregating V segments, but an unknown experimental factor could not be excluded.

According to the germline V gene (reference sequence), CDR1 reads MNHEY and CDR2 reads SMNVEV. Trimming takes 6 bases from V and 4 bases from J, and the germline ends sit 18 bases apart. The CDR3 contains 15 residues, cysteine and phenylalanine counted. Just CDR3 DNA is preserved here, 45 bases in frame from base 1. The cohort was made up of 650 to 700 healthy bone marrow donors. All cohort members were sampled while nominally healthy, although unrecorded immune exposures were likely present. The donor was CMV seropositive and belonged to the group of a few hundred seropositive cohort members. Every donor gave a peripheral blood sample, and the peripheral blood mononuclear cells from that sample were used for TCR beta sequencing. The Qiagen DNeasy Blood Extraction Kit was used to extract genomic DNA from the blood cell samples.

This sequence originates from a male donor in good health and CMV-seropositive. Sequences were obtained from PBMCs. The V gene is TRBV27 and the J gene is TRBJ1-2; a tentative D call is TRBD1 (5 bases match). The sequenced DNA is TGTGCCAGCAGAGCCGGACCGGGGACTGGCTATGGCTACACCTTC. Its translation is CASRAGPGTGYGYTF.